The 25 T cell receptor beta chains in this list originate from one sample, sequenced in a study of tumor-infiltrating lymphocytes in primary liver carcinoma. The template, roughly 0.45 ug total RNA, yielded TCR beta cDNA made with a constant-region primer. Nested multiplex PCR, run for three rounds with slightly modified ARM-PCR, yielded TCR beta libraries. TRBV1-TRBV30 forward and Cbeta reverse primers drove the first two roughly 10-cycle rounds. MiXCR was run by TCRdb on the multiplex PCR reads, yielding one entry per CDR3 protein. The sample lists some 25,000 distinct CDR3 sequences, roughly four fifths seen once, with approximately 49% in the top ten. Starting material for RNA and DNA co-extraction consisted of about 17-30 mg of unsorted bulk tissue. The specimen was liver tumor tissue from sampling region 3. Subset: tumor region T3, left-lateral pole. Receptors were obtained from a man between 35 and 55 years old with primary liver carcinoma and hepatitis B virus infection.

This clonotype appeared a few times. The V gene is TRBV9, the J gene TRBJ2-3, with 10 nucleotides matching TRBD2. The V gene's germline CDR1 is SGDLS and CDR2 YYNGEE. The CDR3 consists of 18 residues. J gave up 6 bases and V 2 bases, and 15 bases lay outside the gene matches. The DNA for the CDR3 is TGTGCCAGCAGCGTTTCCGACAGGAGCGGGAGGGCGAGGGATACGCAGTATTTT. This codes for CASSVSDRSGRARDTQYF. The variable domain in full, completed from reference TRBV9 and TRBJ2-3, reads DSGVTQTPKHLITATGQRVTLRCSPRSGDLSVYWYQQSLDQGLQFLIQYYNGEERAKGNILERFSAQQFPDLHSELNLSSLELGDSALYFCASSVSDRSGRARDTQYFGPGTRLTVL.

As to this clonotype: The CDR3 end shows no conserved phenylalanine or tryptophan, and so a read error is likely. The chain combines TRBV28 with TRBJ1-5; D might be TRBD1 (6 bases). Trimming cost V 6 bases and J 9 bases, with 18 bases left between them. This CDR3 contains 14 residues. Germline V lookup: CDR1 MDHEN, CDR2 SYDVKM. As DNA, the CDR3 is TGTGCCAGCAGAAAGGGGGAAGTCAATAGGCCCCAGCATATT. Translated: CASRKGEVNRPQHI.

This clonotype was counted ten times or more. V and J are TRBV5-4 and TRBJ1-1, with TRBD1 as a possible D gene (5 bases). Germline loops: CDR1 SGHNT, CDR2 YYREEE (reference sequence). The CDR3 spans 14 residues. V was clipped by 0 bases and J by 1 base, with 7 bases between them. Here the CDR3 DNA reads TGTGCCAGCAGCTTGGCCAGGGCGAACACTGAAGCTTTCTTT. Encoded protein: CASSLARANTEAFF.

This clonotype was counted once. One end of the junction does not line up with germline, which may come from a read error. The V and J genes are TRBV5-4 and TRBJ2-5; 8 nucleotides align to TRBD1. CDR1 is SGHNT and CDR2 is YYREEE in the germline V gene (reference sequence). There are 13 residues in the CDR3. The chain's CDR3 is CASSLTGVDTQCF. In nucleotides, the CDR3 is TGTGCCAGCAGTTTGACAGGGGTGGATACCCAGTGCTTC. The complete variable domain, with remaining parts taken from reference TRBV5-4 and TRBJ2-5, reads ETGVTQSPTHLIKTRGQQVTLRCSSQSGHNTVSWYQQALGQGPQFIFQYYREEENGRGNFPPRFSGLQFPNYSSELNVNALELDDSALYLCASSLTGVDTQCFGPGTRLLVL.

There are a few counts of this clonotype. J is TRBJ2-3 and V is TRBV7-2; 7 bases map to TRBD2. After removal of 3 bases from V and 12 bases from J, the junction contained 9 bases not matched to a gene. The germline V gene has CDR1 SGHTA and CDR2 FQGNSA. This CDR3 contains 13 residues. The chain's CDR3 is CASSLNSGPGQYF. As DNA, the CDR3 is TGTGCCAGCAGCTTGAATAGCGGGCCCGGTCAGTATTTT.

This clonotype was detected once. The chain has TRBV6-2 or TRBV6-3 and TRBJ2-3; a weak D match, TRBD2 (7 bases). Germline loops: CDR1 MNHEY, CDR2 SVGEGT. V lost 6 bases and J lost 6, with 22 bases in between. The CDR3 totals 16 residues. The CDR3 nucleotides are TGTGCCAGCAGCTTCGTGGGACGGGGGGCAGTGGATACGCAGTATTTT. The encoded protein is CASSFVGRGAVDTQYF.

This clonotype turned up a few times. CDR3 DNA sequence: TGTGCCAGCAGCGTAGGACCCTCAGGGAGCGGGGAGCTGTTTTTT. Residues: CASSVGPSGSGELFF. This chain uses TRBV9 with TRBJ2-2; D is tentatively TRBD1 or TRBD2 (5 bases each). V dropped 0 bases and J dropped 7 bases, with 13 bases sitting between them. Germline values: CDR1 SGDLS, CDR2 YYNGEE. This CDR3 is built from 15 residues.

To note about this clonotype: The missing conserved phenylalanine or tryptophan at the end of this CDR3 makes a read error likely. This chain joins TRBV12-3 or TRBV12-4 and TRBJ1-5; TRBD1 aligns across 8 bases. This CDR3 has 14 residues. With 7 bases clipped from V and 1 base from J, the junction kept 3 bases outside the gene matches. The CDR3, as DNA: TGTGCCAGCACTAGGACAGGGAGCAATCAGCCCCAGCATATT. Translating it yields CASTRTGSNQPQHI.

The chain combines TRBV7-6 with TRBJ1-1; D gene unclear. Trimming took 1 base from V and 4 from J, leaving 7 bases between them. The germline CDR1 and CDR2 sequences are SGHVS and FNYEAQ. CDR3 length equals 13 residues. For the CDR3, the DNA is TGTGCCAGCAGCTTAGGATCCAGCACTGAAGCTTTCTTT. Amino acid sequence: CASSLGSSTEAFF.

On this clonotype itself: An end of the junction does not agree with germline; a read error may underlie this. The gene calls are TRBV4-1 and TRBJ2-1, with unresolved D. This CDR3 has 15 amino acids. Germline CDR1 and CDR2: MGHRA and YSYEKL. The CDR3 coding sequence is TGCGCCGGCAGCCCGCTCGATAACAACAACAATGAGCAGCTCTTC. This gives the protein CAGSPLDNNNNEQLF.

This clonotype was seen just once. Germline and junction disagree at one end, which may indicate a read error. The chain uses TRBV6-1 and TRBJ2-7, with no clear D. Germline V gene data show CDR1 as MNHNS and CDR2 as SASEGT. The CDR3 covers 15 residues. CDR3 coding DNA: TGTGTCAGCAGTCTGGGTGGCAGTAGCTCCTACGAGCAGTACTTC. It translates to CVSSLGGSSSYEQYF.

About this clonotype itself: No conserved phenylalanine or tryptophan is present at the end of the CDR3, so a read error is the likely explanation. The rearrangement links TRBV5-6 to TRBJ2-2, with 10 bases matching TRBD1. The CDR3 has 15 amino acids. Germline lookup yields CDR1 SGHDT and CDR2 YYEEEE. The CDR3 sequence: CVSNPGTGVTGELFS. The CDR3 bases are TGTGTCAGCAATCCCGGGACAGGGGTCACCGGTGAGCTGTTTTCT.

In regard to this clonotype: The CDR3 does not end in the conserved phenylalanine or tryptophan, so this is likely a read error. The chain has TRBV11-2 and TRBJ2-7, with 8 positions matching TRBD1. CDR3 length: 15 amino acids. Germline lookup yields CDR1 SGHAT and CDR2 FQNNGV. CDR3 in amino acids: CVSSFVAGGQYEQYL. The CDR3 nucleotides read TGTGTCAGTAGCTTTGTGGCAGGGGGCCAGTACGAGCAGTACCTC.

As to this clonotype: One junction end does not reproduce the germline sequence, and a read error may be involved. This sequence joins TRBV2 and TRBJ2-7, with a tentative D call TRBD1 (6 bases). Germline CDR1 SNHLY, CDR2 FYNNEI. The CDR3 is made up of 15 amino acids. The CDR3 nucleotides read TGTACCAGGAGTGAGAACAGGGCGGTCTCATACGAGCAGTACTTC. Amino acids: CTRSENRAVSYEQYF.

In the case of this clonotype: The junction departs from the called germline gene at one end, perhaps through a read error. The V and J genes are TRBV4-1 and TRBJ1-3; D remains unclear. The CDR3 length is 11 residues. The germline CDR1 and CDR2 sequences are MGHRA and YSYEKL. DNA for the CDR3: TGCGCCAGTAGCCTATCGGAGACCATATATTTT. Translated, it gives CASSLSETIYF.

In regard to this clonotype: The junction departs from the called germline gene at one end, perhaps through a read error. The chain employs TRBV6-5 and TRBJ2-2; 14 nucleotides line up with TRBD2. The CDR3 contains 15 residues. The germline gives CDR1 MNHEY, CDR2 SVGAGI. CDR3 coding DNA: TGTGTCAGCAGGGGGACTAGCGGGAGTCTCGGGGAGCTGTTGTTT. Protein: CVSRGTSGSLGELLF.

This clonotype was counted at least ten times. The chain employs TRBV7-9 and TRBJ1-5; D not resolved. CDR1 and CDR2 from the germline V gene are SEHNR and FQNEAQ (reference sequence). The ends were cut back, 5 bases at V and 8 bases at J, with 10 bases in the middle. CDR3 length: 12 residues. Here the CDR3 reads CASSAHFEPQHF. CDR3 in DNA: TGTGCCAGCAGCGCACATTTTGAGCCCCAGCATTTT.

Turning to this clonotype: The junction does not match germline at one end; this may be a read error. The CDR3 DNA sequence: TGTGGCAGCAGTTTATGGGCGTGGATGGAGACCCAGTACTTC. This encodes CGSSLWAWMETQYF. The genes are TRBV28 and TRBJ2-5; no clear D. The CDR3 spans 14 residues. CDR1 is MDHEN and CDR2 is SYDVKM in the germline V gene.

The gene calls are TRBV6-2 or TRBV6-3 and TRBJ2-3, with 12 bases that match TRBD2. The CDR3 contains 18 residues. V trimming: 6 bases; J trimming: 4 bases; junction bases outside the gene matches: 14. Per germline, CDR1 MNHEY and CDR2 SVGEGT. The CDR3 sequence: CASSLLRLAGVGADTQYF. The DNA of the CDR3 is TGTGCCAGCAGCCTCCTCCGACTAGCGGGAGTGGGGGCAGATACGCAGTATTTT.

This clonotype came up many times. V and J are TRBV20-1 and TRBJ2-1; maybe TRBD1 (6 bases). Germline loops: CDR1 DFQATT, CDR2 SNEGSKA (reference sequence). V was clipped by 6 bases and J by 4 bases, with 22 bases between them. The CDR3 has 16 residues. This CDR3 reads CSAVPFPAGEYNEQFF. CDR3 DNA sequence: TGCAGTGCGGTCCCCTTCCCGGCAGGGGAATACAATGAGCAGTTCTTC.

This clonotype was detected only once. An end of the junction differs from the germline gene, which may be a read error. In nucleotides, the CDR3 is TGTGTCAGCAGTTACGGGCTAGGGGTAAATGAGCTGTTCTTC. As protein: CVSSYGLGVNELFF. The genes are TRBV6-2 or TRBV6-3 and TRBJ2-1; D is possibly TRBD1 (5 bases). The germline CDR1 and CDR2 sequences are MNHEY and SVGEGT. This CDR3 comprises 14 residues.

The rearrangement uses TRBV9 and TRBJ2-4; 7 bases map to TRBD1. This CDR3 is built from 13 residues. Germline lookup yields CDR1 SGDLS and CDR2 YYNGEE. Germline trimming cut 4 bases from V and 7 bases from J; bases unmatched to any gene: 5. Here the CDR3 reads CASSPGQRNIQYF. The CDR3 DNA sequence: TGTGCCAGCAGCCCGGGACAGCGGAACATTCAGTACTTC.

The V and J genes are TRBV11-2 and TRBJ2-1; D gene ambiguous. CDR1 is SGHAT, CDR2 FQNNGV, per germline. The CDR3 contains 15 residues. Between the trimmed V and J ends, which lost 5 bases and 8 bases, there was a span of 19 bases. The CDR3: CASSPQLVGLDEQFF. The DNA of the CDR3 is TGTGCCAGCAGCCCCCAGCTGGTGGGATTGGATGAGCAGTTCTTC.

The rearrangement links TRBV10-3 to TRBJ1-1; 8 bases are shared with TRBD1. V was pared by 6 bases and J by 12 bases, with 12 bases of the junction left unmatched. The CDR3 has 13 residues. Germline-derived CDR1 and CDR2 are ENHRY and SYGVKD. The CDR3 region is CAISAGQGTESFF. The CDR3 region has the DNA TGTGCCATCAGCGCCGGACAGGGAACAGAATCTTTCTTT.

Comments on this clonotype: The missing conserved phenylalanine or tryptophan at the end of this CDR3 makes a read error likely. The DNA is omitted, as the CDR3 cannot be located on it reliably, and the CDR3 follows TCRdb's listing. V and J are TRBV6-6 and TRBJ2-2; TRBD1, the table's D call, was not compared with the DNA. The length of the CDR3 is 14 amino acids, counting both ends. CDR1 and CDR2 (germline): MNHNY, SVGAGI (reference sequence). CDR3 in amino acids: CATTTLGVTGELYS.